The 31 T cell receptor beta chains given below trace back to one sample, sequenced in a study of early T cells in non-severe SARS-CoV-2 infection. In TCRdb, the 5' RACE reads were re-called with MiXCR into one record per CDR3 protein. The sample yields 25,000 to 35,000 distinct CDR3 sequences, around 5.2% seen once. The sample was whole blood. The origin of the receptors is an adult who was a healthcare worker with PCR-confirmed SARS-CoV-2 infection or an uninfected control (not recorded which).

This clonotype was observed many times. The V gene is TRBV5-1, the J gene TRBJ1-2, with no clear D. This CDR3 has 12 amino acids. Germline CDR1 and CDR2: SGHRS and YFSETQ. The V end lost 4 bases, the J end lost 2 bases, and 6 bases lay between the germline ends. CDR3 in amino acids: CASSPTNYGYTF. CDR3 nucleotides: TGCGCCAGCAGCCCGACCAACTATGGCTACACCTTC.

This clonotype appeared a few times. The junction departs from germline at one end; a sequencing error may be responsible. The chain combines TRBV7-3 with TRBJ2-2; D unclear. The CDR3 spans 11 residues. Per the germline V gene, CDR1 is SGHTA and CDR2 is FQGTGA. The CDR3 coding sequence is TGTGCCAGCAGCATAACAGGGGAGCTGTTTTTT. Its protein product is CASSITGELFF.

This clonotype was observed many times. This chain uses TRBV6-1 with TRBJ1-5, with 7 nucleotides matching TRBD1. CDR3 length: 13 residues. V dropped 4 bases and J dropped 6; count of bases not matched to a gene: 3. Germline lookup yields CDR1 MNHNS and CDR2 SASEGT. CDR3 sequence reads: CASSVRGGQPQHF. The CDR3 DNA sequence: TGTGCCAGCAGTGTCAGGGGGGGTCAGCCCCAGCATTTT.

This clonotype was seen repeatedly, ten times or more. The CDR3 coding sequence is TGTGCCAGCAGTTTTGGGGGCGCTATAAGCTATGGCTACACCTTC. Its protein is CASSFGGAISYGYTF. The chain carries TRBV12-3 or TRBV12-4 and TRBJ1-2, with D maybe TRBD1 (6 bases). Trimming removed 3 bases at V and 4 bases at J, with 15 bases between. The CDR3 runs to 15 residues.

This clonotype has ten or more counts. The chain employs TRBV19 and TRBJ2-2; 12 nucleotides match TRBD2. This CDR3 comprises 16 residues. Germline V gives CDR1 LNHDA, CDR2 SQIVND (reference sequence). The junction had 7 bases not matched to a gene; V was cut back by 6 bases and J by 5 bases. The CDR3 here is CASRTSGTSGTGELFF. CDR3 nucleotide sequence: TGTGCCAGTAGGACCTCCGGGACTAGCGGGACCGGGGAGCTGTTTTTT.

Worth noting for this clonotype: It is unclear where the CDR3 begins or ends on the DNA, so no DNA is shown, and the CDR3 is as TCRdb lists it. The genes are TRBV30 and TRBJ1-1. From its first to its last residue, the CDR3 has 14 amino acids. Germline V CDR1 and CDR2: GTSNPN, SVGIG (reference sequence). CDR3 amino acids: CAWSVAGGSTEDFF.

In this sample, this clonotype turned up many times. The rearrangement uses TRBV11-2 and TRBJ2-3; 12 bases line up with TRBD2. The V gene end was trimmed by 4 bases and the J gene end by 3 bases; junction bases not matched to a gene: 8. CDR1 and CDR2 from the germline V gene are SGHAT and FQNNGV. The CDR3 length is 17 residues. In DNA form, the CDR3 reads TGTGCCAGCAGCTGGGGAAGAGGACTAGCGGGAACAGATACGCAGTATTTT. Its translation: CASSWGRGLAGTDTQYF.

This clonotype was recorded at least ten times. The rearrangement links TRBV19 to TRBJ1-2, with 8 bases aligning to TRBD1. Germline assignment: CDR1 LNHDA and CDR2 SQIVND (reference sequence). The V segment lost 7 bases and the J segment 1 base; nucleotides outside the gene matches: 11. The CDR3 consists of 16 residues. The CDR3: CASTKVTGGGNYGYTF. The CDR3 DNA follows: TGTGCCAGTACCAAAGTTACAGGGGGAGGTAACTATGGCTACACCTTC.

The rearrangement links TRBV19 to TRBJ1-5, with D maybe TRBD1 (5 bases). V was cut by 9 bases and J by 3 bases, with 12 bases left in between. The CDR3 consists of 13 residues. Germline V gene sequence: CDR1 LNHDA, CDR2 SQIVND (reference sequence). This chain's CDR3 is CASAEGHNQPQHF. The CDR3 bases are TGTGCCAGCGCGGAGGGGCACAATCAGCCCCAGCATTTT. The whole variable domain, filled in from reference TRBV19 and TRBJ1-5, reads DGGITQSPKYLFRKEGQNVTLSCEQNLNHDAMYWYRQDPGQGLRLIYYSQIVNDFQKGDIAEGYSVSREKKESFPLTVTSAQKNPTAFYLCASAEGHNQPQHFGDGTRLSIL.

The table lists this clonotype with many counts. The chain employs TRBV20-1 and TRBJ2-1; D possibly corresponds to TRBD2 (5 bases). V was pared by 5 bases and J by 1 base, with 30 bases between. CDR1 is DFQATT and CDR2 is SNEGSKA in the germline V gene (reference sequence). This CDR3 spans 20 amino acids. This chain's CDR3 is CSARKSLAEAAQTSYNEQFF. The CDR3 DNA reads TGCAGTGCTCGCAAAAGTCTGGCGGAAGCGGCCCAGACATCCTACAATGAGCAGTTCTTC.

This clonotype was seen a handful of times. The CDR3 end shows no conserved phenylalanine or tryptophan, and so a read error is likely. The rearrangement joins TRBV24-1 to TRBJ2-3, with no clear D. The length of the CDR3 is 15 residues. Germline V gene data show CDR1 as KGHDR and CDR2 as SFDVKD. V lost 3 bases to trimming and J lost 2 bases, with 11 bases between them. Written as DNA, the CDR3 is TGTGCCACCAGTGATCCCGGGCCCTCCACAGATACGCAGTATCTT. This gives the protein CATSDPGPSTDTQYL.

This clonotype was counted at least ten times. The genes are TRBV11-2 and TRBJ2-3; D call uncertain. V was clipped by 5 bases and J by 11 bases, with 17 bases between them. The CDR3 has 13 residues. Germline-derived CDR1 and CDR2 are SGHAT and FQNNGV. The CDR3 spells CASSRERGVVQYF. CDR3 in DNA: TGTGCCAGCAGCCGCGAGCGTGGGGTCGTGCAGTATTTT.

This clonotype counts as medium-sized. The CDR3 DNA sequence: TGTGCCAGCAGTTTATCGCCGGGGGGCTACGAGCAGTACTTC. It codes for CASSLSPGGYEQYF. The chain couples TRBV27 to TRBJ2-7; 7 positions agree with TRBD2. J was trimmed by 3 bases and V by 0 bases; bases with no gene match: 2. The V gene's germline CDR1 is MNHEY and CDR2 SMNVEV (reference sequence). The CDR3 length is 14 residues.

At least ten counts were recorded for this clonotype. CDR3 sequence (DNA): TGTGCCAGCAGTTCATATACCGGGACTAGCTCCTACAATGAGCAGTTCTTC. Its translation is CASSSYTGTSSYNEQFF. The V call is TRBV28, the J call TRBJ2-1; 8 bases map to TRBD2. V shed 4 bases, J shed 0 bases, and the junction held 8 bases outside the gene matches. The length of the CDR3 is 17 residues. Germline CDR1 MDHEN, CDR2 SYDVKM.

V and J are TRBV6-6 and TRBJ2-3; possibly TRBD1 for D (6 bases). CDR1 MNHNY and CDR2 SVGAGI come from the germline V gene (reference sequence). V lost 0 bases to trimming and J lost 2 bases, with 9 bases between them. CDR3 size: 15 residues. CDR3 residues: CASSYSGDNTDTQYF. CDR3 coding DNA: TGTGCCAGCAGTTACTCGGGGGACAACACAGATACGCAGTATTTT.

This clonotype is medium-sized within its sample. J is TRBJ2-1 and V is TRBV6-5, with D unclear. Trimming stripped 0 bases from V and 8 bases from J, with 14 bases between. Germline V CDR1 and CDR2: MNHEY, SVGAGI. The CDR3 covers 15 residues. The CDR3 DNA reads TGTGCCAGCAGTTACTCGAGTGTCCGCGGCTATGAGCAGTTCTTC. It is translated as CASSYSSVRGYEQFF.

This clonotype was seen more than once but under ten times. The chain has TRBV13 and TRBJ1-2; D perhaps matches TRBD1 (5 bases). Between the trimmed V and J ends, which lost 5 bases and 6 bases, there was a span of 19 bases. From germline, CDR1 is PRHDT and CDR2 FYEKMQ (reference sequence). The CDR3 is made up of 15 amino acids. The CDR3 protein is CASSPPRGVGNGYTF. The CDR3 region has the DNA TGTGCCAGCAGCCCCCCCCGAGGGGTCGGGAATGGCTACACCTTC.

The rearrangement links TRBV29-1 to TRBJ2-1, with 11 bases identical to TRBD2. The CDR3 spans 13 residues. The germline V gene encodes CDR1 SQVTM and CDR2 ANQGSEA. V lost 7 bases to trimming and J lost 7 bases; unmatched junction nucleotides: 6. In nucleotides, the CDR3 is TGCAGCGCCGGGACTAGCGGCCTTAATGAGCAGTTCTTC. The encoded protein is CSAGTSGLNEQFF.

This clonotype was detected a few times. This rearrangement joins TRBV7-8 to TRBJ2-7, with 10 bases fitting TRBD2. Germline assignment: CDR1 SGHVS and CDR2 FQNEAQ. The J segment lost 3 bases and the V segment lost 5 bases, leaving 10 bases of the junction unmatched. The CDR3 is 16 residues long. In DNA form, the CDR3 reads TGTGCCAGCAGCCTGAAAAGCGGGGGGGCGGTCTACGAGCAGTACTTC. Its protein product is CASSLKSGGAVYEQYF. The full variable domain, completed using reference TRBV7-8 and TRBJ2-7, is GAGVSQSPRYKVAKRGQDVALRCDPISGHVSLFWYQQALGQGPEFLTYFQNEAQLDKSGLPSDRFFAERPEGSVSTLKIQRTQQEDSAVYLCASSLKSGGAVYEQYFGPGTRLTVT.

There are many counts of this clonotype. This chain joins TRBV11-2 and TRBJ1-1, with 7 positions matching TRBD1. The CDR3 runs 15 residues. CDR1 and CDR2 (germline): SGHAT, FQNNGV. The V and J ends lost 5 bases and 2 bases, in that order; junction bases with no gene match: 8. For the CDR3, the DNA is TGTGCCAGCAGCGAGTTAGGACAGGACAACACTGAAGCTTTCTTT. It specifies CASSELGQDNTEAFF.

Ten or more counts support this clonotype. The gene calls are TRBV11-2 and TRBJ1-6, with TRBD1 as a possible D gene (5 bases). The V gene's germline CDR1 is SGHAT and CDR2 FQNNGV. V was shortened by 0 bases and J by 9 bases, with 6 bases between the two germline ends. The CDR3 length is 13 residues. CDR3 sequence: CASSLEGPSPLHF. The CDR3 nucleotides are TGTGCCAGCAGCTTAGAGGGACCTTCACCCCTCCACTTT.

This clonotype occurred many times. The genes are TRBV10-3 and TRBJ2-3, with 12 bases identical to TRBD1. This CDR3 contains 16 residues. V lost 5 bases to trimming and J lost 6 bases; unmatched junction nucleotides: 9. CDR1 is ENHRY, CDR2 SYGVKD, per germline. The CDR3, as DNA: TGTGCCATCAGTCAACCGGGACAGGGGGCTCCGGATACGCAGTATTTT. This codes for CAISQPGQGAPDTQYF.

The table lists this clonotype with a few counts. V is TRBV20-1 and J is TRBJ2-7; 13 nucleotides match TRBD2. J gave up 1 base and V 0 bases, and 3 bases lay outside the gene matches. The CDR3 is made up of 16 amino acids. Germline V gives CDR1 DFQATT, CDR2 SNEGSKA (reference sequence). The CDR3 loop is CSARDAGLAGSYEQYF. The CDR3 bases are TGCAGTGCTAGAGATGCGGGACTAGCGGGATCCTACGAGCAGTACTTC.

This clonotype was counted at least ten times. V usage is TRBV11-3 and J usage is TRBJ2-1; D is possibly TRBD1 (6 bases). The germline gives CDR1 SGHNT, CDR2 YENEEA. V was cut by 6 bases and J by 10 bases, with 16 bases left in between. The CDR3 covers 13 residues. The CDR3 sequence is CASRYHIQGEQFF. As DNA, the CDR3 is TGTGCCAGCAGGTACCACATACAGGGCGAGCAGTTCTTC.

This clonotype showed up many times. This chain's CDR3 is CASSILTGDRGPRIYGYTF. The CDR3 nucleotides read TGTGCCAGTAGTATCCTAACCGGGGACAGGGGCCCCAGGATCTATGGCTACACCTTC. The chain joins TRBV19 to TRBJ1-2, with TRBD1 matching 10 bases. With V trimmed by 3 bases and J by 4 bases, 17 bases remained unmatched. There are 19 residues in the CDR3. Germline V lookup: CDR1 LNHDA, CDR2 SQIVND (reference sequence).

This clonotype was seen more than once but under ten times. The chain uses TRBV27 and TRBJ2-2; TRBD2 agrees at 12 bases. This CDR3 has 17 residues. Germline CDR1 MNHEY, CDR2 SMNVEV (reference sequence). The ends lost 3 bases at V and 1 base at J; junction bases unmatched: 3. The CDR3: CASSFLGLAGNTGELFF. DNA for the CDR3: TGTGCCAGCAGTTTCTTGGGACTAGCGGGGAACACCGGGGAGCTGTTTTTT.

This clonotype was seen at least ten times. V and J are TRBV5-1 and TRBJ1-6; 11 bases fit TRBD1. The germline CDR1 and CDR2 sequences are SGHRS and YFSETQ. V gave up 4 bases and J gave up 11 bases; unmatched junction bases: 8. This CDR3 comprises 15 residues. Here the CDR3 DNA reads TGCGCCAGCAGCGCCGGGACAGGGGGAGAGGCACCCCTCCACTTT. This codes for CASSAGTGGEAPLHF.

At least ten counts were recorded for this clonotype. The CDR3 DNA sequence: TGTGCCAGCAGTGGTGTGGGAGGCGAGCAGTACTTC. This codes for CASSGVGGEQYF. V usage is TRBV25-1 and J usage is TRBJ2-7, with D possibly matching TRBD2 (6 bases). The germline V gene has CDR1 MGHDK and CDR2 SYGVNS. This CDR3 has 12 amino acids. V was pared by 4 bases and J by 6 bases, with 10 bases between.

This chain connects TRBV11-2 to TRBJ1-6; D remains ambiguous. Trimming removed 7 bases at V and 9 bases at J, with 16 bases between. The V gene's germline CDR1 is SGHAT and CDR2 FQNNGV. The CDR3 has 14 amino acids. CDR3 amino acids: CASKGTLSPSPLHF. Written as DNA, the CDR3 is TGTGCCAGCAAAGGCACTCTATCACCTTCACCCCTCCACTTT.

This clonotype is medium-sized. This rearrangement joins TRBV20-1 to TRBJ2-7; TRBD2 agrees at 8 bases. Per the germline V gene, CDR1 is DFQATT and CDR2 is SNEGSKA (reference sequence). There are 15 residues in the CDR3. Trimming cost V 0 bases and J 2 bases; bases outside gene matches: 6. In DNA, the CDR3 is TGCAGTGCTAGAGACCCGGGACTAGTAGCCTACGAGCAGTACTTC. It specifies CSARDPGLVAYEQYF.

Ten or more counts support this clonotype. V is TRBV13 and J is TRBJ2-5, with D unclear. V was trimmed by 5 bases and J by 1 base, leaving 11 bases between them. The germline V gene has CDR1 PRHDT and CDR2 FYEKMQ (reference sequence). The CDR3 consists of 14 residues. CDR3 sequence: CASSEATGQETQYF. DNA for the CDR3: TGTGCCAGCAGCGAAGCGACCGGCCAAGAGACCCAGTACTTC.